One sample yielded the 22 T cell receptor beta chains listed below, sequenced in a study of beta chain features in type 1 diabetes. Study-wide results and caveats: In all four CD4+ subsets, TCRB CDR3 length was significantly, moderately reduced in type 1 diabetes.

Of the isolated RNA, all was reverse transcribed, and so the sequenced material was expressed TCRB transcripts. TCRdb's copy holds only in-frame clones and misses some; the assay was immunoSEQ multiplex PCR. This repertoire shows about 340,000 clones, over 7% found once; its top ten account for about 1%. These receptors have no known antigen. What was sequenced was central memory CD4+ T cells from blood. These receptors were obtained from a man aged 25 to 40 with type 1 diabetes.

This clone was picked up a small number of times. The chain joins TRBV7-2 to TRBJ2-3; D gene uncertain. Germline V gives CDR1 SGHTA, CDR2 FQGNSA. The CDR3 loop spans 17 amino acids. The V end was cut by 5 bases, the J end by 0 bases, with 18 bases between. The CDR3 nucleotides are TGTGCCAGCAGCCCGGGTGCAGGACGTAGTAGCACAGATACGCAGTATTTT. As protein: CASSPGAGRSSTDTQYF.

This clone was counted ten times or more. V usage is TRBV4-3 and J usage is TRBJ1-2; D unclear. Germline-derived CDR1 and CDR2 are LGHNA and YSLEER. CDR3 length equals 15 residues. Trimming cost V 0 bases and J 4 bases, with 12 bases left between them. The CDR3 DNA sequence: TGCGCCAGCAGCCAAGATCCCGGCAAGAGCTATGGCTACACCTTC. Translation gives CASSQDPGKSYGYTF.

The chain recombines TRBV18 with TRBJ2-5; D is possibly TRBD1 or TRBD2 (5 bases each). Germline V gene sequence: CDR1 KGHSH, CDR2 LQKENI. The CDR3 length is 13 residues. Between the trimmed V and J ends, which lost 4 bases and 1 base, there was a span of 7 bases. The CDR3 DNA reads TGTGCCAGCTCACAAGGGACCCAAGAGACCCAGTACTTC. Protein sequence: CASSQGTQETQYF. Looking up the rest from reference TRBV18 and TRBJ2-5 gives the full variable domain: NAGVMQNPRHLVRRRGQEARLRCSPMKGHSHVYWYRQLPEEGLKFMVYLQKENIIDESGMPKERFSAEFPKEGPSILRIQQVVRGDSAAYFCASSQGTQETQYFGPGTRLLVL.

The chain recombines TRBV6-5 with TRBJ2-5; no clear D. Looked up from germline, CDR1 is MNHEY and CDR2 is SVGAGI. The CDR3 loop spans 11 amino acids. The V and J ends lost 11 bases and 2 bases respectively, with 9 bases between them. The CDR3 region has the DNA TGTGCCGCGAGCCGACAAGAGACCCAGTACTTC. Protein sequence: CAASRQETQYF.

The CDR3 loop is CASSPVEAFSSYEQYF. For the CDR3, the DNA is TGTGCCAGCAGCCCCGTGGAGGCTTTTAGCTCCTACGAGCAGTACTTC. The rearrangement links TRBV4-2 to TRBJ2-7, with a possible D match to TRBD2 (5 bases). Trimming removed 4 bases at V and 0 bases at J, with 16 bases between. Germline values: CDR1 LGHNA, CDR2 YNFKEQ. The CDR3 has 16 residues.

The chain employs TRBV5-6 and TRBJ1-2, with D unclear. The CDR3 is made up of 13 amino acids. Germline-derived CDR1 and CDR2 are SGHDT and YYEEEE. V lost 3 bases, J lost 4 bases, and 10 bases lay in between. This CDR3 is CASSSGSFYGYTF. The CDR3 DNA is TGTGCCAGCAGCTCCGGATCCTTCTATGGCTACACCTTC.

This clone occurred many times. V gene TRBV18 combines with J gene TRBJ1-1; no reliable D call. Germline values: CDR1 KGHSH, CDR2 LQKENI. V lost 5 bases and J lost 8, with 9 bases in between. The CDR3 consists of 11 residues. The CDR3: CASSGRIEAFF. The CDR3 DNA reads TGTGCCAGCTCAGGACGGATAGAAGCTTTCTTT.

V usage is TRBV11-2 and J usage is TRBJ1-2, with TRBD1 identical over 9 bases. V was clipped by 5 bases and J by 2 bases; unmatched bases: 3. From germline, CDR1 is SGHAT and CDR2 FQNNGV. This CDR3 is built from 14 residues. The DNA for the CDR3 is TGTGCCAGCAGCCCGGGGACAGGGAACTATGGCTACACCTTC. Protein: CASSPGTGNYGYTF. The full variable domain, rest sourced from reference TRBV11-2 and TRBJ1-2, is EAGVAQSPRYKIIEKRQSVAFWCNPISGHATLYWYQQILGQGPKLLIQFQNNGVVDDSQLPKDRFSAERLKGVDSTLKIQPAKLEDSAVYLCASSPGTGNYGYTFGSGTRLTVV.

This clone was recorded once. CDR3 amino acids: CASRQNKGGNTGELFF. The CDR3 DNA reads TGTGCCAGCAGGCAAAACAAAGGGGGGAACACCGGGGAGCTGTTTTTT. The rearrangement links TRBV9 to TRBJ2-2, with D tentatively TRBD1 (6 bases). The germline V gene has CDR1 SGDLS and CDR2 YYNGEE. The CDR3 has 16 residues. Trimming shortened V by 5 bases and J by 1 base, and 15 bases separated the two germline ends.

V is TRBV19 and J is TRBJ1-1; 7 bases are shared with TRBD1. With 7 bases clipped from V and 5 bases from J, the junction kept 10 bases outside the gene matches. This CDR3 is built from 14 residues. The germline V gene encodes CDR1 LNHDA and CDR2 SQIVND (reference sequence). The CDR3 spells CASTPGTVATEAFF. For the CDR3, the DNA is TGTGCCAGTACCCCCGGGACAGTTGCTACTGAAGCTTTCTTT.

This chain joins TRBV7-2 and TRBJ2-5, with unresolved D. The germline gives CDR1 SGHTA, CDR2 FQGNSA. There are 18 residues in the CDR3. The V end lost 3 bases, the J end lost 1 base, and 21 bases lay between the germline ends. The CDR3 nucleotides read TGTGCCAGCAGCTTTGGCGTCTCCGGCAGGTTAAGCCAAGAGACCCAGTACTTC. It specifies CASSFGVSGRLSQETQYF. Supplemented by reference TRBV7-2 and TRBJ2-5, the full variable domain reads GAGVSQSPSNKVTEKGKDVELRCDPISGHTALYWYRQSLGQGLEFLIYFQGNSAPDKSGLPSDRFSAERTGGSVSTLTIQRTQQEDSAVYLCASSFGVSGRLSQETQYFGPGTRLLVL.

The chain has TRBV30 and TRBJ1-5, with D unclear. Germline V CDR1 and CDR2: GTSNPN, SVGIG (reference sequence). Trimming shortened V by 2 bases and J by 4 bases, and 9 bases separated the two germline ends. The CDR3 length is 13 residues. In nucleotides, the CDR3 is TGTGCCTGGAGTCCGGACCAGAATCAGCCCCAGCATTTT. This translates into CAWSPDQNQPQHF.

This clone has at least ten counts. This sample also contains other DNA sequences that code for the same CDR3. This rearrangement joins TRBV28 to TRBJ1-2; 8 nucleotides align to TRBD1. Trimming took 5 bases from V and 3 from J; bases not matched to a gene: 5. The CDR3 runs to 14 residues. Germline V CDR1 and CDR2: MDHEN, SYDVKM. CDR3 nucleotides: TGTGCCAGCAGTCCAACAGGGGGGCACTATGGCTACACCTTC. Encoded protein: CASSPTGGHYGYTF.

This chain connects TRBV18 to TRBJ1-2; D gene uncertain. Germline V gene sequence: CDR1 KGHSH, CDR2 LQKENI. Trimming cost V 2 bases and J 4 bases, with 11 bases left between them. The CDR3 consists of 14 residues. The CDR3 sequence is CASSPAPTAYGYTF. In DNA form, the CDR3 reads TGTGCCAGCTCACCAGCTCCCACAGCCTATGGCTACACCTTC.

This clone has just a few counts. J is TRBJ2-1 and V is TRBV7-9; 12 bases are a match to TRBD1. CDR1 and CDR2 (germline): SEHNR, FQNEAQ (reference sequence). The CDR3 is 15 residues long. Losses at the gene ends were 7 bases for V and 7 bases for J; bases not matched to a gene: 8. CDR3 in amino acids: CASTPGTGGRNEQFF. The CDR3 DNA is TGTGCCAGCACCCCGGGGACAGGGGGCCGGAATGAGCAGTTCTTC.

V gene TRBV29-1 combines with J gene TRBJ2-5; 9 bases align to TRBD1. The junction had 11 bases not matched to a gene; V was cut back by 5 bases and J by 4 bases. The CDR3 covers 15 residues. Germline CDR1 and CDR2: SQVTM and ANQGSEA. This CDR3 is CSVRGQGSIGETQYF. The DNA for the CDR3 is TGCAGCGTTCGGGGACAGGGTAGCATAGGAGAGACCCAGTACTTC.

This clone was recorded only once. The chain couples TRBV5-1 to TRBJ1-1; D ambiguous. The CDR3 is 16 amino acids. Germline V gene data show CDR1 as SGHRS and CDR2 as YFSETQ. V lost 5 bases and J lost 0, with 17 bases in between. Here the CDR3 reads CASRPDSGKMNTEAFF. The CDR3 DNA follows: TGCGCCAGCAGACCCGATTCGGGCAAGATGAACACTGAAGCTTTCTTT.

This clone was observed a few times. The J gene is TRBJ1-6, the V gene TRBV7-9; TRBD1 might be the D (5 bases). This CDR3 comprises 15 residues. Germline V gene data show CDR1 as SEHNR and CDR2 as FQNEAQ (reference sequence). V lost 5 bases, J lost 7 bases, and 15 bases lay in between. This CDR3 reads CASSPGQWWNSPLHF. Here the CDR3 DNA reads TGTGCCAGCAGCCCCGGACAATGGTGGAATTCACCCCTCCACTTT.

This clone has more than one count but fewer than ten. This chain joins TRBV2 and TRBJ2-2; TRBD2 is a possible D gene (5 bases). The CDR3 runs to 14 residues. The germline V gene encodes CDR1 SNHLY and CDR2 FYNNEI. V lost 7 bases and J 4 bases, leaving 13 bases between the germline ends. This chain's CDR3 is CASKVLEGTGELFF. CDR3 bases: TGTGCCAGCAAGGTCCTTGAGGGCACCGGGGAGCTGTTTTTT.

This sequence joins TRBV15 and TRBJ2-2; 8 bases match TRBD1. Trimming at V came to 8 bases and at J to 3 bases, leaving 11 bases not matched to a gene. CDR1 and CDR2 from the germline V gene are LNHNV and YYDKDF (reference sequence). CDR3 length: 16 amino acids. The CDR3 nucleotides read TGTGCCACCCACAATGACAGGGGTCGGGACACCGGGGAGCTGTTTTTT. Translation: CATHNDRGRDTGELFF.

This clone has just a few counts. The V and J genes are TRBV25-1 and TRBJ1-5; D is unresolved. Germline CDR1 and CDR2: MGHDK and SYGVNS. Trimming left V 4 bases short and J 3 bases short, with 7 bases between. The CDR3 contains 13 residues. In nucleotides, the CDR3 is TGTGCCAGCAGTGTAGGGAACAATCAGCCCCAGCATTTT. This translates into CASSVGNNQPQHF.

A few counts support this clone. This chain joins TRBV7-9 and TRBJ1-2; 8 bases map to TRBD1. V was pared by 3 bases and J by 7 bases, with 7 bases of the junction left unmatched. From germline, CDR1 is SEHNR and CDR2 FQNEAQ (reference sequence). This CDR3 is built from 14 residues. CDR3 in amino acids: CASSLGTGSSGYTF. The DNA of the CDR3 is TGTGCCAGCAGCTTGGGGACAGGTAGTAGTGGCTACACCTTC.